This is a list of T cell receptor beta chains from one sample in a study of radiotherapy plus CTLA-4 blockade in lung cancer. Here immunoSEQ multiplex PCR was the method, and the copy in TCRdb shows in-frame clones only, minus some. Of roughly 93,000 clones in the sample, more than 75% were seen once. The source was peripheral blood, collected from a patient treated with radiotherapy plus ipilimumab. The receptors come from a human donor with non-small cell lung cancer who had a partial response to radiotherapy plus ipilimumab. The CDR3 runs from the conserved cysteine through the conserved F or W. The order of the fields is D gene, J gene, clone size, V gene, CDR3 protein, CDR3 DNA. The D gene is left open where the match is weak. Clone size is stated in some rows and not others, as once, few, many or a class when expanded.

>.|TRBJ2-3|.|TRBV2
CASRRAQGGDTQYF
TGTGCCAGCAGACGGGCACAGGGAGGGGATACGCAGTATTTT
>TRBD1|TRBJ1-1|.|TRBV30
CAWRLTGSKAFF
TGTGCCTGGAGACTGACAGGGAGTAAAGCTTTCTTT
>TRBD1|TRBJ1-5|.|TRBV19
CASQPKGQSWGHSNQPQHF
TGTGCCAGCCAACCGAAGGGACAGAGCTGGGGTCATAGCAATCAGCCCCAGCATTTT
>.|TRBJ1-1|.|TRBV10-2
CASSATRAPQEDTEAFF
TGCGCCAGCAGCGCTACGCGGGCCCCCCAGGAGGACACTGAAGCTTTCTTT
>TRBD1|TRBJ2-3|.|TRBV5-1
CASSLDVRGQGSTDTQYF
TGCGCCAGCAGCTTGGACGTCCGAGGACAGGGTAGCACAGATACGCAGTATTTT
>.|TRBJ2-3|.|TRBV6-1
CASRGSSDTQYF
TGTGCCAGCAGGGGGAGCTCAGATACGCAGTATTTT
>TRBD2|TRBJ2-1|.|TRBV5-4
CASSVGGTSPHEQFF
TGTGCCAGCAGCGTGGGTGGGACTAGCCCCCATGAGCAGTTCTTC
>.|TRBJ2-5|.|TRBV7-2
CASSLLAPETQYF
TGTGCCAGCAGCTTACTAGCGCCTGAGACCCAGTACTTC
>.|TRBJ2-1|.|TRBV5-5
CASSLYPGNEQFF
TGTGCCAGCAGCCTCTACCCCGGGAATGAGCAGTTCTTC
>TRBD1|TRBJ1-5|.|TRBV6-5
CAIGTDSNQPQHF
TGTGCTATCGGGACAGATAGCAATCAGCCCCAGCATTTT
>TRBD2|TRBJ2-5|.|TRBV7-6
CASSSVAGGETQYF
TGTGCCAGCAGCTCCGTAGCGGGAGGTGAGACCCAGTACTTC
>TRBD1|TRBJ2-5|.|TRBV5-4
CASSLGQGAVLQETQYF
TGTGCCAGCAGCTTAGGACAGGGGGCCGTCCTCCAAGAGACCCAGTACTTC
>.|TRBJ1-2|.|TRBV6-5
CASRGQGDYGYTF
TGTGCCAGCAGGGGACAAGGGGACTATGGCTACACCTTC
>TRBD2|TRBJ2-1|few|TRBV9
CASSGTGLAEHTSSYNEQFF
TGTGCCAGCAGCGGCACGGGACTAGCGGAACATACCAGCTCCTACAATGAGCAGTTCTTC
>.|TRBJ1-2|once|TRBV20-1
CSANKNYGYTF
TGCAGTGCTAACAAGAACTATGGCTACACCTTC
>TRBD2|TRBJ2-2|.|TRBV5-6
CASSFLLGGMNTGELFF
TGTGCCAGCAGCTTTCTATTGGGAGGGATGAACACCGGGGAGCTGTTTTTT
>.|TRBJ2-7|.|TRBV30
CAWSVRGTSYEQYF
TGTGCCTGGAGTGTAAGGGGGACCTCCTACGAGCAGTACTTC